Only a few counts were recorded for the clone carrying this TCR beta chain. The antigen remains unidentified. V lost 2 bases and J lost 3, with 20 bases in between. CDR1 SGHRS and CDR2 YFSETQ come from the germline V gene. The CDR3 is 17 amino acids. The PCR made use of 60 Vbeta and 13 Jbeta primers. The repertoire was sequenced with immunoSEQ multiplex PCR; TCRdb's copy has only in-frame clones and lacks some. This table has approximately 130,000 clones, approximately 8% appearing once. The data were obtained in a study of cytomegalovirus exposure and HLA in healthy donors. Study-wide points: TCR beta sequences reportedly predicted most subjects' HLA-A and HLA-B alleles accurately.

Specimen: PBMCs. The rearrangement links TRBV5-1 to TRBJ1-1; the D is unclear. The source is a woman in her thirties or forties in good health and CMV-seropositive. In DNA, the CDR3 is TGCGCCAGCAGCTTACGGGGTGGGTGGTCCCGGGACACTGAAGCTTTCTTT. Translating gives CASSLRGGWSRDTEAFF. Looking up the rest from reference TRBV5-1 and TRBJ1-1 gives the full variable domain: KAGVTQTPRYLIKTRGQQVTLSCSPISGHRSVSWYQQTPGQGLQFLFEYFSETQRNKGNFPGRFSGRQFSNSRSEMNVSTLELGDSALYLCASSLRGGWSRDTEAFFGQGTRLTVV.